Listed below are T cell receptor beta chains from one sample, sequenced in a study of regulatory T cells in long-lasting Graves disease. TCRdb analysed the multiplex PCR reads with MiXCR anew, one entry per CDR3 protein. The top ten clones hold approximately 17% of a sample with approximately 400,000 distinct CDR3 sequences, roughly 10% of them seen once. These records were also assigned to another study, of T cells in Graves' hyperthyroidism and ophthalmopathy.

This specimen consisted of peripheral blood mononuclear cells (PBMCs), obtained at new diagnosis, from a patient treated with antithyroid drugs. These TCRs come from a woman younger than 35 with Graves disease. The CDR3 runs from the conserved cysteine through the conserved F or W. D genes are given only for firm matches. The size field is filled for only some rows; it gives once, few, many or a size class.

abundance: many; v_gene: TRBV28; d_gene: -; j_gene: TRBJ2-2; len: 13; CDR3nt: TGTGCCAGCAGTTTTCGAGAATCCGGGGAGCTGTTTTTT; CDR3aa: CASSFRESGELFF
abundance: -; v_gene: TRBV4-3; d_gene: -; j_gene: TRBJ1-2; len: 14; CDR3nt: TGCGCCAGCAGCCAAGAAGTGGGTAACTATGGCTACACCTTC; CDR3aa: CASSQEVGNYGYTF
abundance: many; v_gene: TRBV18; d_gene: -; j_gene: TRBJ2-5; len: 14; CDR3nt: TGTGCCAGCTCGTTAGACAGCTTCCAAGAGACCCAGTACTTC; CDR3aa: CASSLDSFQETQYF
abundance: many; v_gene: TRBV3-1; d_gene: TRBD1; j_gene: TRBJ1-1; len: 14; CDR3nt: TGTGCCAGCAGCTTGTACAGGGGGGGAACTGAAGCTTTCTTT; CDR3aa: CASSLYRGGTEAFF
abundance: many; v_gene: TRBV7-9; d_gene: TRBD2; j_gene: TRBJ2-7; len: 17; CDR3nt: TGTGCCAGCAGCCCCCCGGGCCTAGCGGTCGAGGACCACGAGCAGTACTTC; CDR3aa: CASSPPGLAVEDHEQYF
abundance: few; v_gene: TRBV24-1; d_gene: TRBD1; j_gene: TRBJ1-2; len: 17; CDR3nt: TGTGCCACCAGTGATTCCCGTCCTACCAGGGGGGACTATGGCTACACCTTC; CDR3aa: CATSDSRPTRGDYGYTF
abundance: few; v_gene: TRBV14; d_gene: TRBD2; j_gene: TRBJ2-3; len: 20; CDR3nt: TGTGCCAGCAGCCAAGACTGGACGAGCGAAAGCGGGGTAATGACAGATACGCAGTATTTT; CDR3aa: CASSQDWTSESGVMTDTQYF
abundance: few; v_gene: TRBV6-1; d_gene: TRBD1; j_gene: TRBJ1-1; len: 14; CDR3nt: TGTGCCACCGGACAGAGGACAGGGAGGACTGAAGCTTTCTTT; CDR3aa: CATGQRTGRTEAFF
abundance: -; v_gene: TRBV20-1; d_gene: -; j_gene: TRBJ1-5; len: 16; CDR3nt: TGCAGTGCCGTGGGGGACACCCACTATAGCAATCAGCCCCAGCATTTT; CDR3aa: CSAVGDTHYSNQPQHF
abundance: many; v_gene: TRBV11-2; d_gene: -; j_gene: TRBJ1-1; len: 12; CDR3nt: TGTGCCAGCAGCCACACCCACACTGAAGCTTTCTTT; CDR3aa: CASSHTHTEAFF
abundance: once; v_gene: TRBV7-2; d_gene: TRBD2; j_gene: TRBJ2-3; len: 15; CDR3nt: TGTGCCAGCAGCTTAATCGGGACTAGCACAGGTACGCAGTATTTT; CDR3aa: CASSLIGTSTGTQYF